This TCR beta chain was documented in a study of blood T cell repertoires in COVID-19. Study overall: PBMCs, B-cell-depleted T cells, or T cells provided the cDNA or gDNA that made up the material.

In regard to this clone: The junction differs from germline at one of its ends, possibly a read error.

Sequencing was performed with immunoSEQ multiplex PCR; in TCRdb, only in-frame clones are kept and a portion is missing. Of 250,000 to 350,000 clones in the sample, about four fifths were seen once. Seattle-derived patients entered the study during active infection and were followed longitudinally. The CDR3 runs to 14 residues. CDR1 and CDR2 from the germline V gene are KGHSY and FQNENV. This clonotype was obtained from a person between 65 and 80 years old with COVID-19, enrolled during active disease. This chain uses TRBV16 with TRBJ1-1; TRBD1 might be the D (5 bases). The sample taken for sequencing was peripheral blood. This CDR3 is CASSPVSGNAEAFF. The CDR3 nucleotides read TGTGCCAGCAGCCCAGTTTCAGGGAACGCTGAAGCTTTCTTT.